What follows is one T cell receptor beta chain and its context. The data were taken from a study of follicular helper T cells after annual influenza vaccination. Germline trimming cut 0 bases from V and 6 bases from J; bases unmatched to any gene: 11. The CDR3 has 17 residues. The germline CDR1 and CDR2 sequences are SGDLS and YYNGEE. TCRdb's table, derived via immunoSEQ multiplex PCR, lists solely in-frame clones and lacks some. The sample consists of fewer than 30,000 clones, approximately 78% of them appearing once. Sample time point: 2014-2015 season, pre-vaccination. The chain recombines TRBV9 with TRBJ2-1, with 8 bases that match TRBD2. This TCR was sampled from an adult who received the influenza vaccine. The source was CXCR5+ CD38- circulating T follicular helper cells from blood, collected on the day of influenza vaccination. Subset meaning: circulating Tfh, non-naive CD4+CXCR5+PD-1+ (ICOS+CD38+ or ICOS-CD38-). CDR3 sequence (DNA): TGTGCCAGCAGCGTAGGAAATAGCGGGACCGGCCTCAATGAGCAGTTCTTC. As protein: CASSVGNSGTGLNEQFF.